The 12 T cell receptor beta chains below all came from one sample that was sequenced in a study of OX40 agonist ivuxolimab in advanced cancers. The table came from immunoSEQ multiplex PCR; TCRdb's copy has only in-frame clones and leaves some out. The table records approximately 89,000 clones, around 88% of them present only once. The material was CD4+ or CD8+ T cells sorted from blood, obtained in a trial of the OX40 agonist ivuxolimab. These receptors all stem from an adult with an advanced solid tumor such as melanoma, head and neck, liver or kidney cancer.

V and J are TRBV5-4 and TRBJ2-4, with D maybe TRBD2 (5 bases). With 4 bases removed from V and 4 bases from J, the gap between germline ends came to 21 bases. The CDR3 sequence is 17 residues long. Germline loops: CDR1 SGHNT, CDR2 YYREEE (reference sequence). Here the CDR3 reads CASSLNRGTKRKNIQYF. The CDR3 DNA follows: TGTGCCAGCAGCCTTAATCGCGGAACCAAGCGGAAAAACATTCAGTACTTC.

The rearrangement joins TRBV5-6 to TRBJ1-6; D is possibly TRBD1 (5 bases). From germline, CDR1 is SGHDT and CDR2 YYEEEE. The V and J ends lost 0 bases and 6 bases respectively, with 10 bases between them. The CDR3 runs to 15 residues. CDR3 residues: CASSLGPGTNSPLHF. The CDR3 DNA follows: TGTGCCAGCAGCTTGGGACCGGGGACTAATTCACCCCTCCACTTT.

This chain joins TRBV5-6 and TRBJ2-1, with TRBD1 matching over 9 bases. Germline CDR1 and CDR2: SGHDT and YYEEEE. The V segment lost 3 bases and the J segment 15 bases; nucleotides outside the gene matches: 16. The CDR3 sequence is 15 residues long. CDR3 bases: TGTGCCAGCAGCTCCCGGGACAGGGCCCTGGCTCGGTGGTTCTTC. Amino acid sequence: CASSSRDRALARWFF.

This rearrangement joins TRBV5-4 to TRBJ2-1; D is unclear. The CDR3 has 15 amino acids. V lost 2 bases and J 7 bases, leaving 16 bases between the germline ends. Germline assignment: CDR1 SGHNT and CDR2 YYREEE (reference sequence). CDR3 sequence (DNA): TGTGCCAGCAGCTTTAAGGGTCAAATTTGGAATGAGCAGTTCTTC. This sequence encodes CASSFKGQIWNEQFF.

This clone was seen a handful of times. This rearrangement joins TRBV7-2 to TRBJ2-3; the match to TRBD2 covers 9 bases. Germline V lookup: CDR1 SGHTA, CDR2 FQGNSA. The junction had 13 bases not matched to a gene; V was cut back by 9 bases and J by 6 bases. The CDR3 totals 15 residues. The CDR3: CASFLGGGARDTQYF. The CDR3 nucleotides read TGTGCCAGTTTCCTCGGCGGGGGGGCCAGGGATACGCAGTATTTT.

CDR3 in amino acids: CASSSGPPDDEQFF. The DNA of the CDR3 is TGTGCCAGCAGCTCGGGACCCCCCGACGATGAGCAGTTCTTC. The rearrangement joins TRBV7-2 to TRBJ2-1; TRBD1 or TRBD2 may be the D gene (5 bases each). Trimming took off 4 bases at V and 8 bases at J, with 15 bases between the two ends. The CDR3 covers 14 residues. From germline, CDR1 is SGHTA and CDR2 FQGNSA.

This clone is a singleton in its sample. The genes are TRBV18 and TRBJ2-7, with 7 bases fitting TRBD1. Germline values: CDR1 KGHSH, CDR2 LQKENI. The CDR3 is 13 amino acids. The trim removed 3 bases at V and 2 bases at J, leaving 1 base unmatched. The DNA for the CDR3 is TGTGCCAGCTCACCGGGACAGACCTACGAGCAGTACTTC. This gives the protein CASSPGQTYEQYF.

The V and J genes are TRBV5-4 and TRBJ2-1, with D possibly being TRBD1 (6 bases). CDR1 and CDR2 (germline): SGHNT, YYREEE (reference sequence). Trimming took 0 bases from V and 8 from J, leaving 12 bases between them. There are 14 residues in the CDR3. The DNA for the CDR3 is TGTGCCAGCAGCTTGGGGGGGCCACGGGATGAGCAGTTCTTC. This sequence encodes CASSLGGPRDEQFF.

This rearrangement joins TRBV12-2 to TRBJ1-1; TRBD1 is the table's D call and was not checked against the DNA. TRBV12-2 is labeled a pseudogene. The CDR3 has 16 amino acids. The CDR3 bases are TGTGCAAGTCGCCCCCCCGCGGGACAGACAAACACTGAAGCTTTCTTT. This codes for CASRPPAGQTNTEAFF.

The chain uses TRBV28 and TRBJ2-2; D is perhaps TRBD2 (5 bases). Germline V lookup: CDR1 MDHEN, CDR2 SYDVKM. The CDR3 length is 13 residues. The V gene lost 7 bases and the J gene lost 4 bases, with 10 bases spanning the gap. This CDR3 is CASNLASTGELFF. The CDR3 DNA sequence: TGTGCCAGCAACCTAGCTTCCACCGGGGAGCTGTTTTTT. The full variable domain, rest sourced from reference TRBV28 and TRBJ2-2, is DVKVTQSSRYLVKRTGEKVFLECVQDMDHENMFWYRQDPGLGLRLIYFSYDVKMKEKGDIPEGYSVSREKKERFSLILESASTNQTSMYLCASNLASTGELFFGEGSRLTVL.

This chain links TRBV7-2 with TRBJ1-6, with D possibly being TRBD1 (5 bases). V was trimmed by 1 base and J by 8 bases, leaving 12 bases between them. The germline V gene encodes CDR1 SGHTA and CDR2 FQGNSA. This CDR3 spans 15 amino acids. The CDR3 sequence: CASSLVGQGDSPLHF. CDR3 sequence (DNA): TGTGCCAGCAGCTTAGTCGGCCAGGGTGATTCACCCCTCCACTTT.

This chain uses TRBV5-1 with TRBJ2-5; possible D gene TRBD1, 6 bases. CDR3 length: 14 amino acids. The germline CDR1 and CDR2 sequences are SGHRS and YFSETQ. Trimming pared 4 bases from V and 7 bases from J, leaving 17 bases between. Written as DNA, the CDR3 is TGCGCCAGCAGCGACGGACAGTGGGTAGGGACCCAGTACTTC. Protein sequence: CASSDGQWVGTQYF.